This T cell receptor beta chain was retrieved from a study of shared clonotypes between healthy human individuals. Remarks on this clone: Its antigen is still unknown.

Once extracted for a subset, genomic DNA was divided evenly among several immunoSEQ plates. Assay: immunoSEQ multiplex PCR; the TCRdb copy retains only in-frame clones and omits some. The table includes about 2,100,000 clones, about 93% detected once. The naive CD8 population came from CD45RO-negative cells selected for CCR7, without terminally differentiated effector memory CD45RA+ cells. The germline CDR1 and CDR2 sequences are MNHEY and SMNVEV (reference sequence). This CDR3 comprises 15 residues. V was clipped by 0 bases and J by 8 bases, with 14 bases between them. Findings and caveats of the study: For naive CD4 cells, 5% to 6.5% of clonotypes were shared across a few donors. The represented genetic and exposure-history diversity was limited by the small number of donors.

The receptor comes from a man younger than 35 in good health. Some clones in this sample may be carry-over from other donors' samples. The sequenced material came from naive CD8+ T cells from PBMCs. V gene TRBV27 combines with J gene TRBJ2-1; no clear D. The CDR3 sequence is CASSLSVSSGDEQFF. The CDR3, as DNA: TGTGCCAGCAGTTTATCGGTCTCTAGTGGGGATGAGCAGTTCTTC.